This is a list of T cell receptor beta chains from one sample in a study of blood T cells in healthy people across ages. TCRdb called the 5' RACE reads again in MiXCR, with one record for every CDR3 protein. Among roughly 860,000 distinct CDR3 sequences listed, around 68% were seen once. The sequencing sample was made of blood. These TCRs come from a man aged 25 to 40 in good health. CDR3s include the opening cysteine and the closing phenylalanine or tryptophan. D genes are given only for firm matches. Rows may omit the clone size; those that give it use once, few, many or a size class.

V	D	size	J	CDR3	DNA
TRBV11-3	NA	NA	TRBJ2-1	CASSLEGGADEQFF	TGTGCCAGCAGCTTAGAAGGGGGAGCGGATGAGCAGTTCTTC
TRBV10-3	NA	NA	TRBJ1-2	CAIQAGSNYGYTF	TGTGCCATCCAGGCAGGGTCGAACTATGGCTACACCTTC
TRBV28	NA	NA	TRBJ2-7	CASSLEGPYEQYF	TGTGCCAGCAGTTTGGAGGGGCCCTACGAGCAGTACTTC
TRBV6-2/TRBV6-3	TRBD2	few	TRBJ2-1	CASGTTTGGGGGYEQFF	TGTGCCAGCGGGACCACGACGGGGGGTGGAGGAGGGTATGAGCAGTTCTTC
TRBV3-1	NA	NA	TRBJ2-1	CAGSLSHSYYNEQFF	TGTGCCGGCAGCCTTTCACACTCTTATTACAATGAGCAGTTCTTC
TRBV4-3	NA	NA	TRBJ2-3	CASKQDTNPDTQYF	TGCGCCAGCAAGCAGGACACGAACCCGGATACGCAGTATTTT
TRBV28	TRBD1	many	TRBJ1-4	CASSLSDRGAEKLFF	TGTGCCAGCAGTTTATCAGACAGGGGAGCTGAAAAACTGTTTTTT
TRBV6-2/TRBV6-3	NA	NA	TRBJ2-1	CASSYTLQADSYNEQFF	TGTGCCAGCAGTTACACCTTACAGGCAGACTCCTACAATGAGCAGTTCTTC
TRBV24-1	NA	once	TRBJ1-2	CATSDQDDGYTF	TGTGCCACCAGTGATCAGGACGATGGCTACACCTTC
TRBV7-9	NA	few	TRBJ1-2	CASSFPGIDGYTF	TGTGCCAGCAGCTTCCCAGGGATTGATGGCTACACCTTC
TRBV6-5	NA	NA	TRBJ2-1	CASRISLTRGNEQFF	TGTGCCAGCAGAATAAGCCTTACTAGGGGCAATGAGCAGTTCTTC
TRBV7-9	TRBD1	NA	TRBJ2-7	CASSPGQGHTYEQYF	TGTGCCAGCAGCCCCGGACAGGGGCATACCTACGAGCAGTACTTC
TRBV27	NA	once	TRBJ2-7	CANSTPSNSRSEQYF	TGTGCCAACAGTACTCCTAGTAACTCGCGAAGCGAGCAGTACTTC
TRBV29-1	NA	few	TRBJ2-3	CSVDGGRSTDTQYF	TGCAGCGTTGATGGGGGCAGGAGCACAGATACGCAGTATTTT
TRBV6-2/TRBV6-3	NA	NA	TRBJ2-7	CASSNTGSLEQYF	TGTGCCAGCAGTAACACCGGGTCCTTAGAGCAGTACTTC
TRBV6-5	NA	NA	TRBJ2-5	CASSYSQPGETQYF	TGTGCCAGCAGTTACTCCCAGCCAGGAGAGACCCAGTACTTC
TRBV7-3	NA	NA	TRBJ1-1	CASSPGGDVIEAFF	TGTGCCAGCAGCCCGGGTGGGGACGTGATTGAAGCTTTCTTT
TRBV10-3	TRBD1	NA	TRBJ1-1	CAISEPDRGRTEAFF	TGTGCCATCAGTGAGCCAGACAGGGGGCGAACTGAAGCTTTCTTT
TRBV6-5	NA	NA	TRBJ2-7	CASSPQDPGAIDEQYF	TGTGCCAGCAGCCCACAGGACCCAGGGGCTATCGACGAGCAGTACTTC
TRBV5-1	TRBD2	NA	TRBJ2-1	CASSFLGGGSYNEQFF	TGCGCCAGCAGCTTCCTCGGCGGGGGGTCCTACAATGAGCAGTTCTTC
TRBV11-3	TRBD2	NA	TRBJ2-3	CASSLDTSGRTDTQYF	TGTGCCAGCAGCTTAGATACTAGCGGGCGCACAGATACGCAGTATTTT
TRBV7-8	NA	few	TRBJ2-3	CASSRPTDTQYF	TGTGCCAGCAGTCGCCCTACAGATACGCAGTATTTT
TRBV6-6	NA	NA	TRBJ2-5	CASSQGTRDGETQYF	TGTGCCAGCAGTCAGGGGACAAGGGATGGGGAGACCCAGTACTTC
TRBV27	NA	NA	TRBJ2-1	CASSLVGSAHEQFF	TGTGCCAGCAGTTTAGTGGGTAGCGCCCATGAGCAGTTCTTC
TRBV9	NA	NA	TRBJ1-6	CASSVGGGSSYNSPLHF	TGTGCCAGCAGCGTAGGGGGGGGAAGCTCCTATAATTCACCCCTCCACTTT
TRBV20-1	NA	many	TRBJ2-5	CSARTGGETQYF	TGCAGTGCTAGAACCGGGGGAGAGACCCAGTACTTC
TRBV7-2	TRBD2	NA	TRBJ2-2	CASSLALAGFGELFF	TGTGCCAGCAGCTTAGCACTAGCGGGGTTCGGGGAGCTGTTTTTT
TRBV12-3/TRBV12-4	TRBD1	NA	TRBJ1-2	CASSLGLLGQGDYGYTF	TGTGCCAGCAGTTTAGGGTTGTTGGGACAGGGGGACTATGGCTACACCTTC
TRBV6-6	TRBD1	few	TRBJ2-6	CASRGQGVSAGANVLTF	TGTGCCAGCAGGGGACAGGGAGTTTCGGCTGGGGCCAACGTCCTGACTTTC
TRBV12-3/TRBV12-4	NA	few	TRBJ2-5	CASSPWGQLQETQYF	TGTGCCAGCAGCCCCTGGGGGCAGCTACAAGAGACCCAGTACTTC
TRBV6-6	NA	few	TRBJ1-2	CASEGGGSYGYTF	TGTGCCAGCGAGGGAGGTGGAAGCTATGGCTACACCTTC
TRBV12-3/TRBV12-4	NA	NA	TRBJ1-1	CASSLGGGGTEAFF	TGTGCCAGCAGTTTAGGAGGGGGAGGCACTGAAGCTTTCTTT
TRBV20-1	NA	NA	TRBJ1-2	CSARDQGARNYGYTF	TGCAGTGCTAGAGATCAAGGGGCGAGGAACTATGGCTACACCTTC
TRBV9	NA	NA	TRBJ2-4	CASSGPDSLSGNIQYF	TGTGCCAGCAGCGGGCCTGACAGTTTATCGGGAAACATTCAGTACTTC
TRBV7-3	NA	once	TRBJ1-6	CASSLMGQNNSPLHF	TGTGCCAGCAGCTTAATGGGGCAGAATAATTCACCCCTCCACTTT
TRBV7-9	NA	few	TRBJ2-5	CASSLTVRGEQYF	TGTGCCAGCAGCTTAACAGTACGGGGAGAGCAGTACTTC
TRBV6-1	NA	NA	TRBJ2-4	CASKSSGAFLYKNIQYF	TGTGCCAGCAAGTCAAGCGGAGCGTTTTTGTACAAAAACATTCAGTACTTC
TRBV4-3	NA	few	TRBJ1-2	CASSQVVGVGYGYTF	TGCGCCAGCAGCCAAGTGGTGGGAGTCGGCTATGGCTACACCTTC
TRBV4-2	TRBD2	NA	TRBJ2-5	CASSQASGETQYF	TGTGCCAGCAGCCAAGCTAGCGGTGAGACCCAGTACTTC
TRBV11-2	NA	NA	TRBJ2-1	CASTGSDSYNEQFF	TGTGCCAGCACAGGATCCGACTCCTACAATGAGCAGTTCTTC
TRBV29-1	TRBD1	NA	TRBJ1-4	CSVEGRGHEKLFF	TGCAGCGTTGAGGGCAGGGGGCACGAAAAACTGTTTTTT
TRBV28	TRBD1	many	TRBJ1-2	CASSLGQGDRGYTF	TGTGCCAGCAGTTTAGGACAGGGTGATAGAGGCTACACCTTC
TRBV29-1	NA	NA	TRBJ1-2	CSVGVEGRKGYTF	TGCAGCGTGGGTGTCGAGGGGCGAAAAGGCTACACCTTC